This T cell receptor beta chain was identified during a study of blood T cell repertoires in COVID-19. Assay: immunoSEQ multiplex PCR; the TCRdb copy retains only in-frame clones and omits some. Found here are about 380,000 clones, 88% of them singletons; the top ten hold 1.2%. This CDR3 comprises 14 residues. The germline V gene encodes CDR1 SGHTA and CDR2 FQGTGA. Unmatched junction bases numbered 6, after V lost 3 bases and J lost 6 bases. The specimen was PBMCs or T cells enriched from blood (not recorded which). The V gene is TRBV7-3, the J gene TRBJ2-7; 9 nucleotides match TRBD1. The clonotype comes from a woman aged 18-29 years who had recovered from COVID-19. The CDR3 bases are TGTGCCAGCAGCTTTGGACAGGGGACCTCCGAGCAGTACTTC. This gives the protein CASSFGQGTSEQYF.